This T cell receptor (beta chain) stems from a study of blood T cell repertoires in COVID-19. Sequenced by immunoSEQ multiplex PCR; TCRdb stores in-frame clones only, minus some. The repertoire holds over 200,000 clones, 87% seen once, with 9.5% to 14% in the top ten. This clone was found once. The CDR3 is made up of 15 amino acids. Per germline, CDR1 SGHVS and CDR2 FQNEAQ. With V trimmed by 2 bases and J by 5 bases, 6 bases remained unmatched. The receptor was derived from a man aged 25 to 40 who had recovered from COVID-19. The chain recombines TRBV7-8 with TRBJ2-7; 10 bases fit TRBD1. Sample: PBMCs or T cells enriched from blood (not recorded which). The CDR3 DNA is TGTGCCAGCAGCTTATTGAGGGACAGGGGCCACGAGCAGTACTTC. Translation gives CASSLLRDRGHEQYF.